This T cell receptor (beta chain) was found in a study of cytomegalovirus exposure and HLA in healthy donors. Study-level background: There were 75 million to 95 million unique TCRs (from HLA-typed donors) in an early data release. Whole-study findings and limits: Most TCR beta V segments were productive about 87% or about 30% of the time in an earlier analysis. The later analysis indicated that the majority of CMV-associated TCR beta chains appeared HLA-restricted.

As to this clone: The antigen remains undetermined.

The CDR3 extends over 15 amino acids. The junction had 4 bases not matched to a gene; V was cut back by 2 bases and J by 2 bases. CDR1 is KGHSH and CDR2 is LQKENI in the germline V gene. A multiplex PCR was run with 60 Vbeta primers and 13 Jbeta primers. Original methodology: Around 76 million unique TCR beta chains, roughly 11 million shared, were counted in a later analysis. Assay: immunoSEQ multiplex PCR; the TCRdb copy retains only in-frame clones and omits some. That table gives V, J and clone size, and the DNA gave D and trimming. This table holds approximately 110,000 clones. The V call is TRBV18, the J call TRBJ2-3, with 7 bases lining up with TRBD2. The material sequenced was PBMCs. The receptor was isolated from a man aged 40-50 years in good health and CMV-seropositive. The CDR3 sequence is CASSPASGTTDTQYF. CDR3 in DNA: TGTGCCAGCTCACCAGCCAGCGGGACCACAGATACGCAGTATTTT.